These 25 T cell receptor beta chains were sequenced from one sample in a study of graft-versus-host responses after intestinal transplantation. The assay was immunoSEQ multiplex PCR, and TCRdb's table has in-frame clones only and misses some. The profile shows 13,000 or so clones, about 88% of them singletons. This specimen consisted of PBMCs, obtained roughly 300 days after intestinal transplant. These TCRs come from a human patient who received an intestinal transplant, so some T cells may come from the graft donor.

The CDR3 coding sequence is TGTGCCAGCAGTTACTCCGGGACTAGCGGGCAAGAGACCCAGTACTTC. Translating it yields CASSYSGTSGQETQYF. This rearrangement joins TRBV6-5 to TRBJ2-5, with 12 bases lining up with TRBD2. V was pared by 0 bases and J by 2 bases, with 1 base of the junction left unmatched. Looked up from germline, CDR1 is MNHEY and CDR2 is SVGAGI. The CDR3 runs 16 residues.

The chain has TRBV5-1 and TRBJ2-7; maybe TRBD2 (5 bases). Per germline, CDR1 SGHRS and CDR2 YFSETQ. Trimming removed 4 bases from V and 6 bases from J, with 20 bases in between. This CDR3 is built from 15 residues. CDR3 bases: TGCGCCAGCAGCCCCTTGGGCCGGACTCACCTCGAGCAGTACTTC. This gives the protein CASSPLGRTHLEQYF.

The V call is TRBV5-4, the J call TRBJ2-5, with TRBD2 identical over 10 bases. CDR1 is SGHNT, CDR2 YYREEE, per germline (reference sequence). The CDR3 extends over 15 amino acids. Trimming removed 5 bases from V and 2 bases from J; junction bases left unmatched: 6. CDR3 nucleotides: TGTGCCAGCAGTTCCGGACTAGCGGATCAAGAGACCCAGTACTTC. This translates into CASSSGLADQETQYF.

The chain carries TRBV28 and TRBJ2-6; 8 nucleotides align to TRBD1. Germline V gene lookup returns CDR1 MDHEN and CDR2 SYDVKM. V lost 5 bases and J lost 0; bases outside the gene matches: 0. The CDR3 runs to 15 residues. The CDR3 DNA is TGTGCCAGCAGTACAGGGGGCTCTGGGGCCAACGTCCTGACTTTC. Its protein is CASSTGGSGANVLTF.

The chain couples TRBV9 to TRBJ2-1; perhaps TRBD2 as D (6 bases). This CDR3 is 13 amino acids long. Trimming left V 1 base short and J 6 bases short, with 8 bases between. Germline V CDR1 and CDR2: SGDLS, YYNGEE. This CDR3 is CASSVTTSNEQFF. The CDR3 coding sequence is TGTGCCAGCAGCGTAACGACTAGCAATGAGCAGTTCTTC.

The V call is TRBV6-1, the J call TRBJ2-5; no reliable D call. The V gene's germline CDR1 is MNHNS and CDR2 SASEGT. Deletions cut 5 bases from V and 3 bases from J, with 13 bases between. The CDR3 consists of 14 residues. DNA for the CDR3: TGTGCCAGCAGTTTGACAATTTTTGAAGAGACCCAGTACTTC. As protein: CASSLTIFEETQYF.

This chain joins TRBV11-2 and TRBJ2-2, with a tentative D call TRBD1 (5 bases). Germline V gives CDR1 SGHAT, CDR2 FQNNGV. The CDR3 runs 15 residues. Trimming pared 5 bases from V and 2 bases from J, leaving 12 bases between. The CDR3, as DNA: TGTGCCAGCAGCCCAGGGAATCTAAACACCGGGGAGCTGTTTTTT. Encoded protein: CASSPGNLNTGELFF.

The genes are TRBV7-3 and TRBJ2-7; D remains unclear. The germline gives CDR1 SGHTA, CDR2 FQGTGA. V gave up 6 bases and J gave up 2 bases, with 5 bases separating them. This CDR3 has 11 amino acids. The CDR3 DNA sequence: TGTGCCAGCAGTCCCCCCTACGAGCAGTACTTC. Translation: CASSPPYEQYF.

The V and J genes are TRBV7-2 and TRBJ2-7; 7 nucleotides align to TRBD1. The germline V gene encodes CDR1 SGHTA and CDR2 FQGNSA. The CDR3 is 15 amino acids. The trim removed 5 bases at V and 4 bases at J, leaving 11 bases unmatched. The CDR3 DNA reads TGTGCCAGCAGCGATATCGGGACAGTCAATTACGAGCAGTACTTC. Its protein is CASSDIGTVNYEQYF.

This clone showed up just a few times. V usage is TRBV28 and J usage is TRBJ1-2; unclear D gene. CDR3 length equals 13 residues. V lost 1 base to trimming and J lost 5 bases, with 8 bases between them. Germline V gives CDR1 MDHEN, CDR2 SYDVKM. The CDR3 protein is CASSLSSWYGYTF. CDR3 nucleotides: TGTGCCAGCAGTTTATCGAGTTGGTATGGCTACACCTTC.

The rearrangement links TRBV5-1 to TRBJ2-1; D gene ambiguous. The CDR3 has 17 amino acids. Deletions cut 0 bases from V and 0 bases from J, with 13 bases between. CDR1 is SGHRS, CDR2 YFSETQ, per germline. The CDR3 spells CASSLAPTQSSYNEQFF. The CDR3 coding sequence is TGCGCCAGCAGCTTGGCGCCTACCCAGAGCTCCTACAATGAGCAGTTCTTC. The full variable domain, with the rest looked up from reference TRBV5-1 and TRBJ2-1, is KAGVTQTPRYLIKTRGQQVTLSCSPISGHRSVSWYQQTPGQGLQFLFEYFSETQRNKGNFPGRFSGRQFSNSRSEMNVSTLELGDSALYLCASSLAPTQSSYNEQFFGPGTRLTVL.

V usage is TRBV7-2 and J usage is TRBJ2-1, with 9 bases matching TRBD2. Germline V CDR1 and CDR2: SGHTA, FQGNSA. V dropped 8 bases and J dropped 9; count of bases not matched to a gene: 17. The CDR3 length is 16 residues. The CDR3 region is CASSKTTGGRAREQFF. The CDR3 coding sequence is TGTGCCAGCTCAAAAACGACGGGCGGGAGGGCCCGTGAGCAGTTCTTC.

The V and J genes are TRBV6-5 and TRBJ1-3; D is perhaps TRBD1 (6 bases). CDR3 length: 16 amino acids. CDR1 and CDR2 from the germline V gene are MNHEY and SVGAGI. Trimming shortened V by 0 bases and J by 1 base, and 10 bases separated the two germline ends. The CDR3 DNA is TGTGCCAGCAGTTACTCGAAACAGGGTTCTGGAAACACCATATATTTT. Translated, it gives CASSYSKQGSGNTIYF.

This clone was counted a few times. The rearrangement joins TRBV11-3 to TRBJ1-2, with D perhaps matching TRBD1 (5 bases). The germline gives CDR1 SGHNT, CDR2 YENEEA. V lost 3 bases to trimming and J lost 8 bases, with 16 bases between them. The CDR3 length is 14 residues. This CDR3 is CASSFPGGARGYTF. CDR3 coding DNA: TGTGCCAGCAGCTTCCCGGGCGGGGCGCGGGGCTACACCTTC.

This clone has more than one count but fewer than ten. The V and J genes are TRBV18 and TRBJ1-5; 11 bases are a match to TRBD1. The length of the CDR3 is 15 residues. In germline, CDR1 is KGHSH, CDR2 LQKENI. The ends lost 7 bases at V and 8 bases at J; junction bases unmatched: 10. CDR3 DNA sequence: TGTGCCAGCTTTAACTGGACAGGGGGCTTGGAGCCCCAGCATTTT. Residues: CASFNWTGGLEPQHF.

This CDR3 is CASSLKGFKSYEQYF. The CDR3 nucleotides read TGTGCCAGCAGTTTGAAAGGGTTTAAGTCCTACGAGCAGTACTTC. V is TRBV27 and J is TRBJ2-7, with D hard to call. The CDR3 extends over 15 amino acids. V was pared by 3 bases and J by 1 base, with 13 bases between. The germline V gene encodes CDR1 MNHEY and CDR2 SMNVEV (reference sequence).

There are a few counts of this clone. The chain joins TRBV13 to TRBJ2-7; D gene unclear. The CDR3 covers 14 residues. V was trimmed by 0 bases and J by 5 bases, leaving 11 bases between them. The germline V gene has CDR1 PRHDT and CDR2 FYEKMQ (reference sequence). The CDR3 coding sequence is TGTGCCAGCAGCTTAGGAAGGCAGAACGACGAGCAGTACTTC. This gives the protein CASSLGRQNDEQYF.

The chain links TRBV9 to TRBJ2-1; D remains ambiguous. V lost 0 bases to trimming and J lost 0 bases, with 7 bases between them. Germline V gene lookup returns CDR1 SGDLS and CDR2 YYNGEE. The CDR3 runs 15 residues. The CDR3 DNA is TGTGCCAGCAGCGTAGCGGTGAGCTCCTACAATGAGCAGTTCTTC. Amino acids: CASSVAVSSYNEQFF.

CDR3 sequence: CASSYSKDRGRCTEAFF. For the CDR3, the DNA is TGTGCCAGCAGTTACTCGAAGGACAGGGGGCGATGCACTGAAGCTTTCTTT. The chain recombines TRBV6-7 with TRBJ1-1, with TRBD1 identical over 11 bases. TRBV6-7 is treated as an ORF (open reading frame) with a function not yet certain. Trimming removed 0 bases from V and 4 bases from J; junction bases left unmatched: 7. The CDR3 runs to 17 residues.

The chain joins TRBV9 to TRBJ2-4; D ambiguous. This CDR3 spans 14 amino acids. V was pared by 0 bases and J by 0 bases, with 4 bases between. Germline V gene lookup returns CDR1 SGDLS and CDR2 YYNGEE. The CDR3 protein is CASSVDIAKNIQYF. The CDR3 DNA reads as TGTGCCAGCAGCGTAGATATAGCCAAAAACATTCAGTACTTC.

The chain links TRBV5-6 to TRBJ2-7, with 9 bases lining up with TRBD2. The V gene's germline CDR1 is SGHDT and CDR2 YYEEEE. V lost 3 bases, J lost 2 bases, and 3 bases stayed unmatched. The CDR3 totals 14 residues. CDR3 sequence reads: CASSYSGRTYEQYF. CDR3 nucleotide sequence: TGTGCCAGCAGCTATAGCGGGAGAACCTACGAGCAGTACTTC.

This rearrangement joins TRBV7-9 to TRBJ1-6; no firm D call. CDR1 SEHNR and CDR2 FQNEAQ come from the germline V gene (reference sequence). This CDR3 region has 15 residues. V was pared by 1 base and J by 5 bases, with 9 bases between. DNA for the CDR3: TGTGCCAGCAGCTTAGAAGGAACACATAATTCACCCCTCCACTTT. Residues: CASSLEGTHNSPLHF.

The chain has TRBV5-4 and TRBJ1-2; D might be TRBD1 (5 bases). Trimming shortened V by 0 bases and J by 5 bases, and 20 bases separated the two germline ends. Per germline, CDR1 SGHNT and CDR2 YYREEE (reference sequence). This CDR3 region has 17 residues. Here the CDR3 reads CASSLGGQGRALYGYTF. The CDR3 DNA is TGTGCCAGCAGCTTGGGAGGTCAGGGTCGGGCTCTTTATGGCTACACCTTC.

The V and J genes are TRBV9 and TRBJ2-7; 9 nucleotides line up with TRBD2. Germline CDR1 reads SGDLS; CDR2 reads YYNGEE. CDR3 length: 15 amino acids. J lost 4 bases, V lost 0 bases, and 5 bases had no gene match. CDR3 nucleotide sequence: TGTGCCAGCAGCGTAGTTCCGGGACTAGCATACGAGCAGTACTTC. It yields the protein CASSVVPGLAYEQYF.

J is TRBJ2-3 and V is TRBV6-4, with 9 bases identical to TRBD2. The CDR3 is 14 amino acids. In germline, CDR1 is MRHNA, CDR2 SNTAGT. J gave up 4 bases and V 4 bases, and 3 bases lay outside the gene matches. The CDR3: CASSGIAGADTQYF. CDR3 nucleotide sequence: TGTGCCAGCAGTGGTATAGCGGGAGCAGATACGCAGTATTTT.